This T cell receptor beta chain was recorded in a study of identical twins. Germline CDR1 reads LGHDT; CDR2 reads YNNKEL (reference sequence). CDR3 length equals 12 residues. Deletions cut 6 bases from V and 9 bases from J, with 12 bases between. TCRdb reprocessed the 5' RACE reads via MiXCR and lists one record per CDR3 protein. The sample holds roughly 1.6 million distinct CDR3 sequences, less than 35% seen once. This rearrangement joins TRBV3-1 to TRBJ2-1; a weak D match, TRBD2 (5 bases). The sequencing sample was made of cord blood. The receptor was isolated from a newborn girl in good health. CDR3 nucleotide sequence: TGTGCCAGCAGTCGACGGGATCCTGAGCAGTTCTTC. The encoded protein is CASSRRDPEQFF.